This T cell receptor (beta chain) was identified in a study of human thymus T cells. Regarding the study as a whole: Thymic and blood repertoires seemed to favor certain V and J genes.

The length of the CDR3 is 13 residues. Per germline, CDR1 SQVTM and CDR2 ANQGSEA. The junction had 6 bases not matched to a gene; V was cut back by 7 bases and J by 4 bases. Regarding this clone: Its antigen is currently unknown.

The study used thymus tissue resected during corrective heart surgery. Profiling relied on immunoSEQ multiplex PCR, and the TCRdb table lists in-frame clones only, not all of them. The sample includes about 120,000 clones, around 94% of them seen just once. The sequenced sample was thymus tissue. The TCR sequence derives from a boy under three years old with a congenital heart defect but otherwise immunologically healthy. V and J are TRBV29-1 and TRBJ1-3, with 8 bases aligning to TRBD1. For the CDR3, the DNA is TGCAGCGCCTCTCAGGGGGCGGGAAACACCATATATTTT. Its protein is CSASQGAGNTIYF.